The 16 T cell receptor beta chains below were found in one sample sequenced in a study of T cell repertoires in cytomegalovirus infection. TCRdb independently ran MiXCR on the reads; one entry per CDR3 protein. Here the sample spans over 85,000 distinct CDR3 sequences, more than 15% being singletons. Sequencing was performed on PBMCs. Receptors originate from a human donor in good health (CMV status not recorded). Some clones in this sample may be carry-over from other donors' samples.

This clonotype turned up a few times. The J gene is TRBJ1-4, the V gene TRBV2; 9 positions agree with TRBD1. The germline V gene has CDR1 SNHLY and CDR2 FYNNEI. V gave up 2 bases and J gave up 8 bases; unmatched junction bases: 9. The CDR3 loop spans 16 amino acids. Written as DNA, the CDR3 is TGTGCCAGCAGTGAAACTTCGACAGGGGGAAACGAAAAACTGTTTTTT. Protein: CASSETSTGGNEKLFF.

In its sample, this clonotype was seen many times. The chain combines TRBV7-2 with TRBJ2-5; no clear D gene. Trimming removed 2 bases at V and 1 base at J, with 5 bases between. The germline CDR1 and CDR2 sequences are SGHTA and FQGNSA. The CDR3 extends over 13 amino acids. The CDR3 bases are TGTGCCAGCAGCTTAAGTCTCCAAGAGACCCAGTACTTC. Its protein product is CASSLSLQETQYF.

This clonotype appeared many times. This rearrangement joins TRBV10-3 to TRBJ2-5; 11 positions agree with TRBD2. The CDR3 extends over 15 amino acids. V was pared by 4 bases and J by 5 bases, with 6 bases of the junction left unmatched. In germline, CDR1 is ENHRY, CDR2 SYGVKD. CDR3 protein: CAISGSGGATETQYF. In DNA, the CDR3 is TGTGCCATCAGTGGTAGCGGGGGGGCCACGGAGACCCAGTACTTC.

This clonotype was observed a handful of times. This chain connects TRBV7-3 to TRBJ2-5; 11 bases are a match to TRBD2. The V gene's germline CDR1 is SGHTA and CDR2 FQGTGA. CDR3 length: 16 amino acids. V was clipped by 5 bases and J by 4 bases; unmatched bases: 9. CDR3 nucleotide sequence: TGTGCCAGCAGCCTACGGGTAGCGGGGGGGAGAGAGACCCAGTACTTC. Protein product: CASSLRVAGGRETQYF.

The rearrangement joins TRBV20-1 to TRBJ1-5, with no clear D. V shed 3 bases and J shed 0 bases, with 9 bases lying between them. Germline CDR1 and CDR2: DFQATT and SNEGSKA (reference sequence). This CDR3 region has 14 residues. The chain's CDR3 is CSASESTSNQPQHF. The DNA of the CDR3 is TGCAGTGCTAGCGAGAGTACTAGCAATCAGCCCCAGCATTTT.

This clonotype showed up many times. J is TRBJ1-3 and V is TRBV7-2; tentatively, D is TRBD1 (5 bases). Trimming took 5 bases from V and 4 from J, leaving 9 bases between them. The CDR3 is 13 residues long. Germline V lookup: CDR1 SGHTA, CDR2 FQGNSA. Here the CDR3 DNA reads TGTGCCAGCAGCCCCCGGGGGGGAAACACCATATATTTT. Its protein product is CASSPRGGNTIYF.

The chain links TRBV20-1 to TRBJ1-6; TRBD1 matches at 11 bases. V was clipped by 1 base and J by 10 bases; unmatched bases: 6. CDR1 and CDR2 from the germline V gene are DFQATT and SNEGSKA (reference sequence). The CDR3 has 15 residues. The CDR3 spells CSARAGGQGGSPLHF. CDR3 in DNA: TGCAGTGCTAGAGCTGGGGGACAGGGGGGATCACCCCTCCACTTT.

For this clonotype: The conserved phenylalanine or tryptophan is not found at the CDR3 terminus, so this likely reflects a read error. The chain joins TRBV4-2 to TRBJ2-6; 8 bases agree with TRBD1. Germline values: CDR1 LGHNA, CDR2 YNFKEQ. Germline trimming cut 3 bases from V and 2 bases from J; bases unmatched to any gene: 6. CDR3 length: 17 residues. The CDR3 here is CASSQVRTGTGANVLTY. The CDR3 DNA reads as TGTGCCAGCAGCCAGGTTCGGACAGGGACTGGGGCCAACGTCCTGACTTAC.

This chain's CDR3 is CASGNFLTDTQYF. Written as DNA, the CDR3 is TGTGCCAGCGGAAACTTTCTCACAGATACGCAGTATTTT. The rearrangement joins TRBV6-6 to TRBJ2-3; no reliable D call. The length of the CDR3 is 13 residues. Germline CDR1 and CDR2: MNHNY and SVGAGI (reference sequence). V dropped 8 bases and J dropped 2 bases, with 11 bases sitting between them.

This chain connects TRBV11-2 to TRBJ1-1, with TRBD1 as a possible D gene (5 bases). CDR1 is SGHAT, CDR2 FQNNGV, per germline. This CDR3 is 16 amino acids long. V lost 10 bases and J 0 bases, leaving 21 bases between the germline ends. For the CDR3, the DNA is TGTGCCACCCATGCAAATACGGGACGGATGAACACTGAAGCTTTCTTT. Translated, it gives CATHANTGRMNTEAFF. Looking up the rest from reference TRBV11-2 and TRBJ1-1 gives the full variable domain: EAGVAQSPRYKIIEKRQSVAFWCNPISGHATLYWYQQILGQGPKLLIQFQNNGVVDDSQLPKDRFSAERLKGVDSTLKIQPAKLEDSAVYLCATHANTGRMNTEAFFGQGTRLTVV.

The chain carries TRBV6-2 or TRBV6-3 and TRBJ2-6; D is unclear. V was trimmed by 5 bases and J by 1 base, leaving 9 bases between them. The CDR3 has 15 residues. CDR1 and CDR2 (germline): MNHEY, SVGEGT. CDR3 nucleotide sequence: TGTGCCAGCAGTCGATACTCTTCTGGGGCCAACGTCCTGACTTTC. Amino acids: CASSRYSSGANVLTF.

Ten or more counts support this clonotype. The chain carries TRBV7-2 and TRBJ1-1, with D maybe TRBD1 (5 bases). The CDR3 has 14 residues. The germline V gene encodes CDR1 SGHTA and CDR2 FQGNSA. Trimming left V 0 bases short and J 4 bases short, with 9 bases between. DNA for the CDR3: TGTGCCAGCAGCTTAGCGCCGGGGCTCACTGAAGCTTTCTTT. This gives the protein CASSLAPGLTEAFF.

This clonotype was observed at least ten times. The chain couples TRBV19 to TRBJ2-1; maybe TRBD1 (5 bases). Germline V gene sequence: CDR1 LNHDA, CDR2 SQIVND (reference sequence). This CDR3 is 15 amino acids long. V shed 4 bases and J shed 4 bases, with 14 bases lying between them. CDR3 amino acids: CASSNRDGAYNEQFF. The CDR3 bases are TGTGCCAGTAGTAACCGAGATGGGGCTTACAATGAGCAGTTCTTC.

This clonotype appeared many times. V gene TRBV12-3 or TRBV12-4 combines with J gene TRBJ2-1, with D perhaps matching TRBD2 (5 bases). CDR3 length: 12 residues. Trimming shortened V by 6 bases and J by 7 bases, and 10 bases separated the two germline ends. The CDR3 protein is CASSPDSNEQFF. The CDR3 nucleotides are TGTGCCAGCAGCCCGGACTCTAATGAGCAGTTCTTC.

V is TRBV10-3 and J is TRBJ2-2, with D tentatively TRBD1 (5 bases). Germline values: CDR1 ENHRY, CDR2 SYGVKD. This CDR3 comprises 13 residues. V dropped 6 bases and J dropped 7 bases, with 12 bases sitting between them. In DNA, the CDR3 is TGTGCCATCAGGACAGATGGCAACGGGGAGCTGTTTTTT. It yields the protein CAIRTDGNGELFF.

Only a few counts were recorded for this clonotype. The chain is built from TRBV15 and TRBJ1-2; D may be TRBD1 (5 bases). The V end lost 5 bases, the J end lost 3 bases, and 22 bases lay between the germline ends. CDR1 is LNHNV, CDR2 YYDKDF, per germline (reference sequence). The CDR3 consists of 17 residues. CDR3 nucleotides: TGTGCCACCAGCCCCCCTACGGGATCCGGGGCTTACTATGGCTACACCTTC. This sequence encodes CATSPPTGSGAYYGYTF.